This TCR beta chain was documented in a study of vaccination and CD4 T cells after COVID-19. Each CDR3 protein is one row after TCRdb ran MiXCR on the PCR reads. The data contain 20,000 to 25,000 distinct CDR3 sequences, 50% to 70% of them seen just once; the ten biggest clones take up 0.8% to 1%. There are 13 residues in the CDR3. V was cut by 6 bases and J by 2 bases, with 13 bases left in between. In germline, CDR1 is DFQATT, CDR2 SNEGSKA (reference sequence). This chain links TRBV20-1 with TRBJ1-2; the D gene is possibly TRBD1 (6 bases). The sample in question was CD4+ T cells from blood, obtained before SARS-CoV-2 vaccination. The receptor's source is a human donor who had recovered from COVID-19. In DNA form, the CDR3 reads TGCAGTGCAACTACCGGGACAAACTATGGCTACACCTTC. Translation: CSATTGTNYGYTF.